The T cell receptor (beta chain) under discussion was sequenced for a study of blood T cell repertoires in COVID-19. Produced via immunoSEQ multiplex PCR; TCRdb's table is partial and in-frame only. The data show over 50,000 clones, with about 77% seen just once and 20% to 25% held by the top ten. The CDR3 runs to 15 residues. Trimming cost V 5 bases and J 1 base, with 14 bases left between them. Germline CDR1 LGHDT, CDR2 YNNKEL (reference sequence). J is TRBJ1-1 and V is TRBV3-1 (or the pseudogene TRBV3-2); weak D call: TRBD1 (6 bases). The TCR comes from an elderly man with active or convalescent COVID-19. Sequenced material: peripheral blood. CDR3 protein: CASSFSGTQNTEAFF. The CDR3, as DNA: TGTGCCAGCAGCTTCTCCGGGACACAGAACACTGAAGCTTTCTTT.